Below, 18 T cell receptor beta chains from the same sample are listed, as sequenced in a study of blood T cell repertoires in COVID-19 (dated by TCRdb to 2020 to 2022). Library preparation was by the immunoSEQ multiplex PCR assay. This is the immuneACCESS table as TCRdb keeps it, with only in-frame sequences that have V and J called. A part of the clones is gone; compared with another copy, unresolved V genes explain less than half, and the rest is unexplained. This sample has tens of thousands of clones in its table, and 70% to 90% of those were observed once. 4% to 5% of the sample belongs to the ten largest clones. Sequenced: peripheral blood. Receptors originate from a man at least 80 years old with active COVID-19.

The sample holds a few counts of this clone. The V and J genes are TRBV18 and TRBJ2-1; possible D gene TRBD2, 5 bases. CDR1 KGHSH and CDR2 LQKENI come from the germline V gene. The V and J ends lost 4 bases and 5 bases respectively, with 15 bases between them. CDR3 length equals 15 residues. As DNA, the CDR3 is TGTGCCAGCTCACTGGCTTGGCGGGCCGACAATGAGCAGTTCTTC. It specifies CASSLAWRADNEQFF.

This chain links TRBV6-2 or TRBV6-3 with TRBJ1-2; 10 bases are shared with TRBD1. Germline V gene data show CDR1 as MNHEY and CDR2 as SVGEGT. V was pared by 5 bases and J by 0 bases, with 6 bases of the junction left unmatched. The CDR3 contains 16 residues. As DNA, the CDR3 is TGTGCCAGCAGTCCCGGGACAGGGGCGACTAACTATGGCTACACCTTC. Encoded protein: CASSPGTGATNYGYTF.

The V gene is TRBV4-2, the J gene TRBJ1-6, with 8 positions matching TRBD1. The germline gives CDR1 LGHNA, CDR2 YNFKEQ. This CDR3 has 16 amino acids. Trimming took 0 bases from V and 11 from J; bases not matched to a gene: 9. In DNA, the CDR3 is TGTGCCAGCAGCCAAGAATGGACAGGGATGGGTACACCCCTCCACTTT. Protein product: CASSQEWTGMGTPLHF.

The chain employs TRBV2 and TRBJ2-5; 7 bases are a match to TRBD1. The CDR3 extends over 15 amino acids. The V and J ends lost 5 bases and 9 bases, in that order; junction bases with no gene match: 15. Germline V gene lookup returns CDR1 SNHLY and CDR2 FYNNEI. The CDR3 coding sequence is TGTGCCAGCAGTTCAAAACAGGGGACCAAGTATTCCCAGTACTTC. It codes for CASSSKQGTKYSQYF.

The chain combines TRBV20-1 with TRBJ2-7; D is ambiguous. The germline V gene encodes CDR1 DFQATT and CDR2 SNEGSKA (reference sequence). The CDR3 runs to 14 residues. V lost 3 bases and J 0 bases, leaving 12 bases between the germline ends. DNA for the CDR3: TGCAGTGCTAGTGGCGGCCGGAGCTCCTACGAGCAGTACTTC. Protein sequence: CSASGGRSSYEQYF.

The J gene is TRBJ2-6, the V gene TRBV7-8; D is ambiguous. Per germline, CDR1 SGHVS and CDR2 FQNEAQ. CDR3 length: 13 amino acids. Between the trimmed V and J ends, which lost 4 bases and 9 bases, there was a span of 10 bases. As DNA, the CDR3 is TGTGCCAGCAGCTCTACCCGGGTCAACGTCCTGACTTTC. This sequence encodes CASSSTRVNVLTF.

CDR3 amino acids: CASCSGSGGETQYF. CDR3 bases: TGTGCCAGTTGTAGCGGGAGTGGCGGGGAGACCCAGTACTTC. The V and J genes are TRBV2 and TRBJ2-5, with 9 bases fitting TRBD2. This CDR3 comprises 14 residues. The V and J ends lost 9 bases and 5 bases, in that order; junction bases with no gene match: 10. Germline lookup yields CDR1 SNHLY and CDR2 FYNNEI.

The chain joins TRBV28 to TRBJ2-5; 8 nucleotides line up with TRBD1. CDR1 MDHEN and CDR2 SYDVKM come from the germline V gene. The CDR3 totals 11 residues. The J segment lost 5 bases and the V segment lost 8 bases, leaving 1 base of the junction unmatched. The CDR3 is CASGDRETQYF. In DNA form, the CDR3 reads TGTGCCAGCGGGGACAGGGAGACCCAGTACTTC.

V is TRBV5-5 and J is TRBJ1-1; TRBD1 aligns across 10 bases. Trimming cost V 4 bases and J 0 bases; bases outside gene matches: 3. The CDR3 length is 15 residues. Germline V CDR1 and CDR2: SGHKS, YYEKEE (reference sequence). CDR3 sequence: CASSEGQGMNTEAFF. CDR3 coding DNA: TGTGCCAGCAGCGAGGGACAGGGGATGAACACTGAAGCTTTCTTT.

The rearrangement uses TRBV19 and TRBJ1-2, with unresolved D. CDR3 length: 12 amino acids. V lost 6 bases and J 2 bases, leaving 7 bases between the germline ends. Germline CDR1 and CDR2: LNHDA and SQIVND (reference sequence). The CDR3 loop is CASRAGNYGYTF. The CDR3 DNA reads TGTGCCAGTAGAGCGGGCAACTATGGCTACACCTTC.

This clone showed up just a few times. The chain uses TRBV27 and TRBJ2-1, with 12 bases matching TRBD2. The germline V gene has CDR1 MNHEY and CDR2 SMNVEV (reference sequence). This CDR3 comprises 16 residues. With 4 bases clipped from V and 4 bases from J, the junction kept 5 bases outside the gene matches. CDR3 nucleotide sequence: TGTGCCAGCAGTTCCTCTAGCGGGAGGGGATACAATGAGCAGTTCTTC. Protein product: CASSSSSGRGYNEQFF.

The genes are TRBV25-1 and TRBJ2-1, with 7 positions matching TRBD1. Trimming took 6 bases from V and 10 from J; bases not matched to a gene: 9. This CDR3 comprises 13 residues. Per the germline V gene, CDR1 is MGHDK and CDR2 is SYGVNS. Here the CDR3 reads CASSPTGKGEQFF. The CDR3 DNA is TGTGCCAGCAGCCCGACAGGGAAAGGCGAGCAGTTCTTC.

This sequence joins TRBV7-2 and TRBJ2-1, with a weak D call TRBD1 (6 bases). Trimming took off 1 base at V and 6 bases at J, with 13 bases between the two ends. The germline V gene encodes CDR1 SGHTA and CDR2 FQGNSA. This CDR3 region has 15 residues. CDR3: CASSLGQGMGNEQFF. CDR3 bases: TGTGCCAGCAGCTTAGGGCAGGGGATGGGCAATGAGCAGTTCTTC.

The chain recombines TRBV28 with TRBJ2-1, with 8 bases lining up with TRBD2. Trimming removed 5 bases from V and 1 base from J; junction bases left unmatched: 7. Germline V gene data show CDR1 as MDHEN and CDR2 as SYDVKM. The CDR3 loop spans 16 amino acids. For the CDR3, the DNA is TGTGCCAGCAGTGGGGGGGAGCGGGAGTCCTACAATGAGCAGTTCTTC. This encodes CASSGGERESYNEQFF.

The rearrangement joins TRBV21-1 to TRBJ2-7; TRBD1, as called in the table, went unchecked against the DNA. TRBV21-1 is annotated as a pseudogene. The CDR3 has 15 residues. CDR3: CASSKRRQGSYEQYF. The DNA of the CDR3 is TGTGCCAGCAGCAAACGCCGACAGGGCTCCTACGAGCAGTACTTC.

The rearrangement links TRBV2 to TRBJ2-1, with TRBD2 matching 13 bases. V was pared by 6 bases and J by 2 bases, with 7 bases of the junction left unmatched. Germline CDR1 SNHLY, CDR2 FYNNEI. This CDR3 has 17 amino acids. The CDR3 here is CASRDGLAGETYNEQFF. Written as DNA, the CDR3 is TGTGCCAGCAGAGACGGACTAGCGGGGGAAACCTACAATGAGCAGTTCTTC. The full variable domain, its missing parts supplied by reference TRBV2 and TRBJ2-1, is EPEVTQTPSHQVTQMGQEVILRCVPISNHLYFYWYRQILGQKVEFLVSFYNNEISEKSEIFDDQFSVERPDGSNFTLKIRSTKLEDSAMYFCASRDGLAGETYNEQFFGPGTRLTVL.

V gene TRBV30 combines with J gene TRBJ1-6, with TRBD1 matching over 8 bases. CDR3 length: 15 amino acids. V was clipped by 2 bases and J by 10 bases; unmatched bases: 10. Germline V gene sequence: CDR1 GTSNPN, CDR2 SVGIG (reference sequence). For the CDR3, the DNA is TGTGCCTGGAGTATAGGGACAGGAGCTAGGTCACCCCTCCACTTT. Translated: CAWSIGTGARSPLHF.

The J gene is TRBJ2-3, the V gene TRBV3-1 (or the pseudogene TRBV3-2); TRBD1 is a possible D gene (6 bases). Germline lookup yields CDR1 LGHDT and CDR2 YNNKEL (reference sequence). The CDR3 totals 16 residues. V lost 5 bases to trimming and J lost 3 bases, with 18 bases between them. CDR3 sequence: CASSYQSGRGTDTQYF. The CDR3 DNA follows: TGTGCCAGCAGCTACCAATCAGGCAGGGGAACAGATACGCAGTATTTT.